The 18 T cell receptor beta chains in this list originate from one sample, sequenced in a study of metastatic and nonmetastatic thyroid tumors. Ahead of thyroid surgery, no patient had received treatment of any kind. TCRdb reanalyzed the PCR reads with MiXCR. In the table there are 15,000 to 20,000 clones, 27% of which are singletons. The sequenced material came from blood. These receptors all stem from a female donor with papillary thyroid cancer or a benign thyroid nodule (not recorded which). Some clones in this sample may be carry-over from other donors' samples.

This clone was detected many times. One junction end disagrees with the germline gene, perhaps due to a read error. This specimen includes other DNA sequences encoding the same CDR3. The chain combines TRBV11-2 with TRBJ1-2; D is undetermined. Germline assignment: CDR1 SGHAT and CDR2 FQNNGV. The CDR3 runs 13 residues. This CDR3 reads CASKTARLYGYTF. For the CDR3, the DNA is TGTGCCAGCAAAACAGCCCGACTCTATGGCTACACCTTT.

This chain connects TRBV5-7 to TRBJ2-7; 8 bases map to TRBD1. TRBV5-7 is an ORF, with its function uncertain. CDR3 size: 15 residues. The V and J ends lost 4 bases and 5 bases, in that order; junction bases with no gene match: 11. For the CDR3, the DNA is TGTGCCAGCAGCCCAACCCGGACAGGGAACCACGAGCAGTACTTC. Translating gives CASSPTRTGNHEQYF.

The rearrangement uses TRBV20-1 and TRBJ2-7; a possible D gene is TRBD1 (6 bases). The CDR3 runs 13 residues. CDR1 and CDR2 from the germline V gene are DFQATT and SNEGSKA (reference sequence). Deletions cut 3 bases from V and 7 bases from J, with 16 bases between. CDR3 DNA: TGCAGTGCTAGGGTGGACAGCAACTATGAGCAGTACTTC. This translates into CSARVDSNYEQYF.

The chain joins TRBV20-1 to TRBJ2-7; 7 nucleotides match TRBD2. This CDR3 contains 14 residues. The V segment lost 0 bases and the J segment 4 bases; nucleotides outside the gene matches: 6. Germline V gives CDR1 DFQATT, CDR2 SNEGSKA (reference sequence). For the CDR3, the DNA is TGCAGTGCTAGAGATGGACTAGTGAGATACGAGCAGTACTTC. This translates into CSARDGLVRYEQYF.

In this sample, this clone turned up a few times. The genes are TRBV6-1 and TRBJ1-5; D may be TRBD1 (5 bases). CDR1 is MNHNS and CDR2 is SASEGT in the germline V gene. Trimming took off 5 bases at V and 3 bases at J, with 8 bases between the two ends. This CDR3 has 13 residues. The CDR3 bases are TGTGCCAGCAGTACAGGCCCCAATCAGCCCCAGCATTTT. Its translation: CASSTGPNQPQHF.

This clone was recorded at least ten times. This chain joins TRBV5-1 and TRBJ2-3; D possibly corresponds to TRBD2 (6 bases). This CDR3 contains 15 residues. The germline gives CDR1 SGHRS, CDR2 YFSETQ. The V and J ends lost 4 bases and 4 bases respectively, with 16 bases between them. The CDR3 coding sequence is TGCGCCAGCAGCAGACCTAGCGCCGGGCCAGATACGCAGTATTTT. Amino acid sequence: CASSRPSAGPDTQYF. Full variable domain (rest looked up from reference TRBV5-1 and TRBJ2-3): KAGVTQTPRYLIKTRGQQVTLSCSPISGHRSVSWYQQTPGQGLQFLFEYFSETQRNKGNFPGRFSGRQFSNSRSEMNVSTLELGDSALYLCASSRPSAGPDTQYFGPGTRLTVL.

This clone was seen more than once but under ten times. The V call is TRBV20-1, the J call TRBJ2-6, with a possible D match to TRBD1 (5 bases). The germline CDR1 and CDR2 sequences are DFQATT and SNEGSKA (reference sequence). This CDR3 is 18 amino acids long. Between the trimmed V and J ends, which lost 4 bases and 1 base, there was a span of 20 bases. The CDR3, as DNA: TGCAGTGCTAAAAGAGGTAGCCTAAGGGGTTCTGGGGCCAACGTCCTGACTTTC. It encodes CSAKRGSLRGSGANVLTF.

This clone was seen a few times. The chain has TRBV12-3 or TRBV12-4 and TRBJ1-2; the D is unclear. V was cut by 4 bases and J by 1 base, with 13 bases left in between. The CDR3 contains 15 residues. CDR3 sequence (DNA): TGTGCCAGCAGTTCGAATCCGGGAAATAACTATGGCTACACCTTC. This encodes CASSSNPGNNYGYTF.

This chain links TRBV20-1 with TRBJ1-6, with 8 nucleotides matching TRBD1. Germline V CDR1 and CDR2: DFQATT, SNEGSKA (reference sequence). This CDR3 is built from 16 residues. V dropped 0 bases and J dropped 5; count of bases not matched to a gene: 6. In DNA form, the CDR3 reads TGCAGTGCTAGAGATTCCGACAGGGGTGATAATTCACCCCTCCACTTT. Protein sequence: CSARDSDRGDNSPLHF.

By share, this clone ranks as medium-sized. For the CDR3, the DNA is TGTGCCAGCAGTGAAGGGCGGGACACGGGAGAGCAGTACTTC. Its translation is CASSEGRDTGEQYF. The chain joins TRBV25-1 to TRBJ2-7; D is perhaps TRBD1 or TRBD2 (6 bases each). Trimming left V 2 bases short and J 7 bases short, with 15 bases between. The CDR3 totals 14 residues. From germline, CDR1 is MGHDK and CDR2 SYGVNS.

In this sample, this clone is medium-sized. The chain couples TRBV28 to TRBJ2-7; a weak D match, TRBD1 (6 bases). Looked up from germline, CDR1 is MDHEN and CDR2 is SYDVKM. The V gene lost 6 bases and the J gene lost 1 base, with 19 bases spanning the gap. The CDR3 contains 16 residues. The CDR3 region is CASSLSGTRESYEQYF. In DNA form, the CDR3 reads TGTGCCAGCAGCCTTTCCGGGACACGAGAATCCTACGAGCAGTACTTC.

V and J are TRBV11-1 and TRBJ2-3; TRBD2 aligns across 16 bases. V was pared by 7 bases and J by 1 base, with 5 bases of the junction left unmatched. The V gene's germline CDR1 is SGHAT and CDR2 FQDESV (reference sequence). The CDR3 length is 17 residues. The CDR3 DNA sequence: TGTGCCAGCATCCCGGGACTAGCGGGAGGGGGCACAGATACGCAGTATTTT. It specifies CASIPGLAGGGTDTQYF.

The V call is TRBV5-1, the J call TRBJ2-2; D is perhaps TRBD2 (5 bases). The germline V gene has CDR1 SGHRS and CDR2 YFSETQ. The CDR3 sequence is 18 residues long. V dropped 0 bases and J dropped 1 base, with 16 bases sitting between them. In DNA, the CDR3 is TGCGCCAGCAGCTTGGTCCTAAGGACTCAAAGGAACACCGGGGAGCTGTTTTTT. This gives the protein CASSLVLRTQRNTGELFF. The full variable domain, its missing parts supplied by reference TRBV5-1 and TRBJ2-2, is KAGVTQTPRYLIKTRGQQVTLSCSPISGHRSVSWYQQTPGQGLQFLFEYFSETQRNKGNFPGRFSGRQFSNSRSEMNVSTLELGDSALYLCASSLVLRTQRNTGELFFGEGSRLTVL.

In this sample, this clone turned up a few times. The V and J genes are TRBV19 and TRBJ2-3; TRBD2 is a possible D gene (6 bases). Germline values: CDR1 LNHDA, CDR2 SQIVND (reference sequence). The CDR3 is 13 residues long. Trimming removed 10 bases from V and 2 bases from J, with 13 bases in between. This chain's CDR3 is CAIKWTNTDTQYF. As DNA, the CDR3 is TGTGCCATCAAGTGGACTAACACAGATACGCAGTATTTT. The entire variable domain, with the rest obtained from reference TRBV19 and TRBJ2-3, is as follows: DGGITQSPKYLFRKEGQNVTLSCEQNLNHDAMYWYRQDPGQGLRLIYYSQIVNDFQKGDIAEGYSVSREKKESFPLTVTSAQKNPTAFYLCAIKWTNTDTQYFGPGTRLTVL.

This clone was detected a few times. A clone one base away is much larger, so this may be a read error. The chain couples TRBV7-3 to TRBJ2-6, with D uncertain. Trimming pared 2 bases from V and 4 bases from J, leaving 9 bases between. The germline gives CDR1 SGHTA, CDR2 FQGTGA. The CDR3 contains 15 residues. The CDR3 loop reads CASSLGCAGANVLTF. The CDR3 nucleotides read TGTGCCAGCAGCTTAGGGTGTGCAGGGGCCAACGTCCTGACTTTC.

In its sample, this clone was seen a few times. An end of the junction does not agree with germline; a read error may underlie this. This rearrangement joins TRBV6-5 to TRBJ1-1; possible D gene TRBD1, 6 bases. The CDR3 loop spans 17 amino acids. Germline V CDR1 and CDR2: MNHEY, SVGAGI. This chain's CDR3 is CASSDSRGGAVNTEAFF. The CDR3, as DNA: TGTGCCAGCAGTGACTCCCGGGGGGGGGCGGTGAACACTGAAGCTTTCTTT.

The chain carries TRBV6-9 and TRBJ2-7; D remains ambiguous. Germline V gene sequence: CDR1 MNHGY, CDR2 SVAAGI. The V and J ends lost 2 bases and 1 base respectively, with 6 bases between them. The CDR3 length is 13 residues. The CDR3 here is CASSYAESYEQYF. CDR3 in DNA: TGTGCCAGCAGTTATGCAGAATCCTACGAGCAGTACTTC.

This clone was observed a few times. The chain couples TRBV12-5 to TRBJ1-1; D gene ambiguous. CDR1 is LGHNT, CDR2 FRNRAP, per germline. V lost 0 bases to trimming and J lost 5 bases, with 4 bases between them. This CDR3 is 12 amino acids long. The CDR3 protein is CASGLVGTEAFF. CDR3 in DNA: TGTGCTAGTGGTTTGGTGGGGACTGAAGCTTTCTTT. Based on the CDR3 plus reference TRBV12-5 and TRBJ1-1, the full variable domain is DARVTQTPRHKVTEMGQEVTMRCQPILGHNTVFWYRQTMMQGLELLAYFRNRAPLDDSGMPKDRFSAEMPDATLATLKIQPSEPRDSAVYFCASGLVGTEAFFGQGTRLTVV.